The source of this TCR beta chain is a study of cytomegalovirus exposure and HLA in healthy donors. Study-wide results and caveats: The authors enumerated some 160 TCR beta chains as linked to cytomegalovirus.

The validation cohort, a group of around 120 subjects, included the donors and was separate from the approximately 680-subject first cohort. The CDR3 has 10 residues. Only in-frame clones appear in the TCRdb table, and some are missing; sequencing was by immunoSEQ multiplex PCR. The sample carries roughly 150,000 clones, roughly 80% recorded once. Only a few counts were recorded for this clone. Its antigen is unidentified. One junction end does not reproduce the germline sequence, and a read error may be involved. The sample comprised PBMCs. The chain carries TRBV5-3 and TRBJ2-7; 9 bases align to TRBD1. TRBV5-3 is labeled an ORF, and its function is uncertain. The receptor was derived from a man younger than 45 in good health and CMV-seropositive. CDR3: CASSPYRGRF. CDR3 nucleotides: TGTGCCAGCAGCCCCTACAGGGGGCGCTTC.